These 5 T cell receptor beta chains share one sample of origin, sequenced in a study of T-cell memory formation after mild COVID-19 (dated by TCRdb to the early 2020s). Preparation of the library involved 5' RACE. TCRdb shows the sequencer as Illumina NovaSeq 6000. Using fastp at Q25 and MiXCR, TCRdb reprocessed the public reads and kept productive beta chains. Every CDR3 protein is listed once, alongside the most common genes and DNA of its rows. A total of around 300,000 distinct CDR3 sequences appear in this sample, 15% to 20% of them only once. The ten biggest clones cover around 20% of the sample. The sample comprised PBMCs or a T cell subset sorted from them (not recorded which). Receptors were obtained from a man between 18 and 29 years old who had mild COVID-19 (a few samples of this study predate the infection). The sample titles of this study are shuffled in the database, so cell type and time point are left out; the donor was told from shared clones.

This clonotype was counted between two and nine times. This chain connects TRBV7-2 to TRBJ2-3, with TRBD2 as a possible D gene (6 bases). Trimming took off 4 bases at V and 2 bases at J, with 10 bases between the two ends. In germline, CDR1 is SGHTA, CDR2 FQGNSA. CDR3 length: 14 amino acids. The CDR3 reads CASSSGLITDTQYF. CDR3 nucleotide sequence: TGTGCCAGCAGCTCGGGACTGATCACAGATACGCAGTATTTT.

The CDR3 DNA reads as TGTGCCAGCAGCGTAGCCCCCGCTTCCACCGGGGAGCTGTTTTTT. Residues: CASSVAPASTGELFF. The rearrangement joins TRBV9 to TRBJ2-2; the D is unclear. Germline assignment: CDR1 SGDLS and CDR2 YYNGEE. CDR3 length equals 15 residues. Trimming took 0 bases from V and 4 from J, leaving 10 bases between them.

This clonotype was observed a few times. The CDR3, as DNA: TGTGCCAGCTCCCCGGGGGTGACAGTTTACGAGCAGTACTTC. It yields the protein CASSPGVTVYEQYF. The chain links TRBV18 to TRBJ2-7, with D perhaps matching TRBD2 (6 bases). Germline V gene lookup returns CDR1 KGHSH and CDR2 LQKENI. The V end lost 6 bases, the J end lost 4 bases, and 16 bases lay between the germline ends. The CDR3 runs 14 residues.

V gene TRBV6-5 combines with J gene TRBJ1-1; a weak D match, TRBD1 (5 bases). Per the germline V gene, CDR1 is MNHEY and CDR2 is SVGAGI. CDR3 length: 13 amino acids. Trimming cost V 8 bases and J 6 bases, with 16 bases left between them. The CDR3 region has the DNA TGTGCCAGCGGGGGAGGGTTGGTGGCTGAAGCTTTCTTT. This gives the protein CASGGGLVAEAFF.

The chain links TRBV6-2 or TRBV6-3 to TRBJ2-1; D tentatively fits TRBD1 or TRBD2 (5 bases each). The CDR3 consists of 13 residues. V lost 5 bases, J lost 7 bases, and 12 bases lay in between. Germline assignment: CDR1 MNHEY and CDR2 SVGEGT. CDR3 sequence reads: CASSATGGNEQFF. Written as DNA, the CDR3 is TGTGCCAGCAGTGCCACTGGGGGAAATGAGCAGTTCTTC.